The next 18 T cell receptor beta chains were all read from a single sample in a study of T cell responses to AZD1222 COVID-19 vaccine. The method was immunoSEQ multiplex PCR; TCRdb's version includes in-frame clones alone and lacks a portion of them. The repertoire holds some 120,000 clones, roughly 92% seen once, with 1.6% in the top ten. The material was peripheral blood, obtained 28 days after the second AZD1222 dose. These receptors were obtained from an adult who received the AZD1222 COVID-19 vaccine.

The V call is TRBV3-1 (or the pseudogene TRBV3-2), the J call TRBJ2-3; 9 bases fit TRBD2. This CDR3 has 17 amino acids. Trimming removed 3 bases from V and 0 bases from J; junction bases left unmatched: 7. Germline V CDR1 and CDR2: LGHDT, YNNKEL (reference sequence). The CDR3 loop is CASSQTPGLASTDTQYF. CDR3 in DNA: TGTGCCAGCAGCCAGACCCCGGGACTAGCTAGCACAGATACGCAGTATTTT.

A few counts support this clone. The chain employs TRBV2 and TRBJ2-5, with a tentative D call TRBD2 (9 bases). Trimming shortened V by 5 bases and J by 7 bases, and 20 bases separated the two germline ends. Germline assignment: CDR1 SNHLY and CDR2 FYNNEI. The CDR3 consists of 15 residues. The DNA of the CDR3 is TGTGCCAGCAGTCTCGACAGGGGACTAGCAGGGACCCAGTACTTC. Translating gives CASSLDRGLAGTQYF.

The chain couples TRBV19 to TRBJ1-5, with D unclear. CDR1 is LNHDA and CDR2 is SQIVND in the germline V gene (reference sequence). The CDR3 sequence is 15 residues long. V was shortened by 5 bases and J by 3 bases, with 14 bases between the two germline ends. CDR3 in amino acids: CASSLPVNNNQPQHF. CDR3 in DNA: TGTGCCAGTAGTTTACCGGTGAATAACAATCAGCCCCAGCATTTT. Full variable domain (missing parts from reference TRBV19 and TRBJ1-5): DGGITQSPKYLFRKEGQNVTLSCEQNLNHDAMYWYRQDPGQGLRLIYYSQIVNDFQKGDIAEGYSVSREKKESFPLTVTSAQKNPTAFYLCASSLPVNNNQPQHFGDGTRLSIL.

The chain has TRBV3-1 (or the pseudogene TRBV3-2) and TRBJ2-1, with D unresolved. Trimming shortened V by 3 bases and J by 4 bases, and 7 bases separated the two germline ends. This CDR3 region has 13 residues. From germline, CDR1 is LGHDT and CDR2 YNNKEL (reference sequence). CDR3 nucleotides: TGTGCCAGCAGCCAGGTTTCTTACAATGAGCAGTTCTTC. Its translation: CASSQVSYNEQFF.

The V call is TRBV15, the J call TRBJ2-1; 7 nucleotides match TRBD2. Germline V gives CDR1 LNHNV, CDR2 YYDKDF (reference sequence). V trimming: 0 bases; J trimming: 3 bases; junction bases outside the gene matches: 17. The CDR3 spans 20 residues. CDR3 DNA: TGTGCCACCAGCAGAGATAGGGGAGTAGCGGGCGGGGGATTCTACAATGAGCAGTTCTTC. Translated: CATSRDRGVAGGGFYNEQFF.

The V call is TRBV6-4, the J call TRBJ1-6, with D unclear. The ends were cut back, 11 bases at V and 0 bases at J, with 8 bases in the middle. The germline V gene has CDR1 MRHNA and CDR2 SNTAGT. This CDR3 is built from 13 residues. The DNA of the CDR3 is TGTGCCTCATCGAGCTCCTATAATTCACCCCTCCACTTT. It codes for CASSSSYNSPLHF.

The rearrangement links TRBV28 to TRBJ1-3; D gene uncertain. Per the germline V gene, CDR1 is MDHEN and CDR2 is SYDVKM. V lost 4 bases to trimming and J lost 0 bases, with 4 bases between them. This CDR3 is 13 amino acids long. CDR3 in amino acids: CASSSDSGNTIYF. For the CDR3, the DNA is TGTGCCAGCAGTTCGGACTCTGGAAACACCATATATTTT.

This chain joins TRBV18 and TRBJ1-2; perhaps TRBD1 as D (6 bases). CDR1 KGHSH and CDR2 LQKENI come from the germline V gene. The CDR3 is 15 amino acids. V dropped 1 base and J dropped 6 bases, with 15 bases sitting between them. DNA of the CDR3: TGTGCCAGCTCACCACAAAACAGGGCCTGGGATGGCTACACCTTC. Its translation is CASSPQNRAWDGYTF. The complete variable domain, with remaining parts taken from reference TRBV18 and TRBJ1-2, reads NAGVMQNPRHLVRRRGQEARLRCSPMKGHSHVYWYRQLPEEGLKFMVYLQKENIIDESGMPKERFSAEFPKEGPSILRIQQVVRGDSAAYFCASSPQNRAWDGYTFGSGTRLTVV.

The gene calls are TRBV6-2 or TRBV6-3 and TRBJ1-4; 12 nucleotides match TRBD1. The CDR3 is 15 amino acids. The V gene's germline CDR1 is MNHEY and CDR2 SVGEGT. V lost 5 bases, J lost 11 bases, and 9 bases stayed unmatched. CDR3 amino acids: CASSDGTGGGGKLFF. CDR3 bases: TGTGCCAGCAGTGACGGGACAGGGGGCGGGGGTAAACTGTTTTTT.

This clone occurred once. This sequence joins TRBV27 and TRBJ1-1, with a weak D call TRBD1 (6 bases). The V end lost 1 base, the J end lost 4 bases, and 19 bases lay between the germline ends. The CDR3 spans 17 residues. Germline CDR1 MNHEY, CDR2 SMNVEV (reference sequence). The CDR3 is CASSLLIGGAKVTEAFF. The CDR3 bases are TGTGCCAGCAGTTTATTAATTGGGGGGGCTAAGGTCACTGAAGCTTTCTTT.

This rearrangement joins TRBV6-5 to TRBJ2-6; D possibly corresponds to TRBD1 (6 bases). CDR1 and CDR2 (germline): MNHEY, SVGAGI. The germline V and J ends were trimmed by 5 bases and 0 bases, with 8 bases remaining between them. This CDR3 is 15 amino acids long. The chain's CDR3 is CASSHRVSGANVLTF. CDR3 DNA sequence: TGTGCCAGCAGTCACAGGGTCTCTGGGGCCAACGTCCTGACTTTC.

This chain connects TRBV5-6 to TRBJ1-5; perhaps TRBD1 as D (5 bases). The CDR3 extends over 17 amino acids. The ends were cut back, 4 bases at V and 0 bases at J, with 17 bases in the middle. Germline V CDR1 and CDR2: SGHDT, YYEEEE. CDR3 DNA sequence: TGTGCCAGCAGCCTGGCGGGGCTCGAGTTTAGCAATCAGCCCCAGCATTTT. Translation gives CASSLAGLEFSNQPQHF.

The gene calls are TRBV7-9 and TRBJ2-7, with 8 bases aligning to TRBD1. Unmatched junction bases numbered 9, after V lost 6 bases and J lost 2 bases. Looked up from germline, CDR1 is SEHNR and CDR2 is FQNEAQ (reference sequence). The CDR3 runs to 15 residues. Written as DNA, the CDR3 is TGTGCCAGCAGTAGCAGACAGGGGACTCCCTACGAGCAGTACTTC. This gives the protein CASSSRQGTPYEQYF.

This clone has a single count. The chain has TRBV27 and TRBJ2-7; the D is unclear. Per the germline V gene, CDR1 is MNHEY and CDR2 is SMNVEV (reference sequence). This CDR3 is built from 13 residues. V was cut by 0 bases and J by 2 bases, with 5 bases left in between. In DNA form, the CDR3 reads TGTGCCAGCAGTTTATCTACTGCCTACGAGCAGTACTTC. The encoded protein is CASSLSTAYEQYF.

V gene TRBV7-9 combines with J gene TRBJ2-1; D is undetermined. Looked up from germline, CDR1 is SEHNR and CDR2 is FQNEAQ (reference sequence). This CDR3 spans 15 amino acids. The V end lost 2 bases, the J end lost 1 base, and 9 bases lay between the germline ends. This chain's CDR3 is CASSLFAESYNEQFF. The CDR3 nucleotides are TGTGCCAGCAGCTTATTCGCAGAATCCTACAATGAGCAGTTCTTC.

This clone came up once. This sequence joins TRBV12-2 and TRBJ2-1; TRBD2 reflects the table's D call only, with no check against the DNA. TRBV12-2 is given as a pseudogene. The CDR3 has 18 amino acids. The DNA of the CDR3 is TGTGCAAGTCGCCTCGGGCTAGCGGGAGGGCCTCGCTACAATGAGCAGTTCTTC. Encoded protein: CASRLGLAGGPRYNEQFF.

The chain carries TRBV5-4 and TRBJ2-1; 7 bases agree with TRBD1. There are 14 residues in the CDR3. The junction had 9 bases not matched to a gene; V was cut back by 4 bases and J by 8 bases. Germline V gives CDR1 SGHNT, CDR2 YYREEE (reference sequence). The CDR3 here is CASSPDNRGDEQFF. CDR3 sequence (DNA): TGTGCCAGCAGCCCAGATAACAGGGGAGATGAGCAGTTCTTC.

This clone has a single count. The V gene is TRBV2, the J gene TRBJ2-7, with D unresolved. CDR1 is SNHLY, CDR2 FYNNEI, per germline. Trimming removed 7 bases from V and 2 bases from J, with 21 bases in between. This CDR3 is 16 amino acids long. The CDR3 protein is CASIRNDPADAYEQYF. In DNA, the CDR3 is TGTGCCAGCATTAGAAACGACCCTGCGGATGCCTACGAGCAGTACTTC.